In this sample, the clone carrying this T cell receptor (beta chain) turned up once. Its antigen is still unknown. Produced via immunoSEQ multiplex PCR; TCRdb's table is partial and in-frame only. Here the sample spans about 82,000 clones, around 85% being singletons. The sample comes from a study of T cell responses to AZD1222 COVID-19 vaccine. The V end was cut by 4 bases, the J end by 3 bases, with 31 bases between. CDR3 size: 21 residues. Germline CDR1 reads LGHNA; CDR2 reads YSLEER. Study-wide results and limits: Repertoire sampling occurred only after the peak T cell response. White British people made up most donors, females outnumbered males, and clonal diversity was possibly underestimated. Variant regions that are unmutated are reportedly the target of nearly half of spike-specific TCRs.

The sequence came from an adult who received the AZD1222 COVID-19 vaccine. The genes are TRBV4-3 and TRBJ1-5, with D maybe TRBD1 (5 bases). The specimen comprised peripheral blood, sampled 28 days after the second AZD1222 dose. CDR3 sequence reads: CASSPRPVWGVATFVNQPQHF. The CDR3 DNA follows: TGCGCCAGCAGCCCACGCCCGGTTTGGGGCGTCGCAACGTTCGTCAATCAGCCCCAGCATTTT.